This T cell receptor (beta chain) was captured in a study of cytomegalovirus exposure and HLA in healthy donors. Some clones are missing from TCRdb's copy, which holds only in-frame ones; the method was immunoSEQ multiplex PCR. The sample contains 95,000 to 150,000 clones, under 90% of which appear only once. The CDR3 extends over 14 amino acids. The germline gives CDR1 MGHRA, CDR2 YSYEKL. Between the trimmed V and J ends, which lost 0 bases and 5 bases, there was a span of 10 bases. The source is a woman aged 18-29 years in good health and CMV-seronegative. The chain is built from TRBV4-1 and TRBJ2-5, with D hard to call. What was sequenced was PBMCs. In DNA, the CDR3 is TGCGCCAGCAGCCAAGATGTCGGAGAGGAGACCCAGTACTTC. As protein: CASSQDVGEETQYF.